A selection of T cell receptor beta chains follows, all from one sample in a study of Graves' ophthalmopathy and Graves' hyperthyroidism. MiXCR was run by TCRdb on the multiplex PCR reads, yielding one entry per CDR3 protein. This table holds approximately 410,000 distinct CDR3 sequences, less than 20% found once. The source material was peripheral blood. The origin of the receptors is a woman aged 18-30 years with stable Graves' hyperthyroidism. The CDR3 runs from the conserved cysteine through the conserved F or W. The D gene is left open where the match is weak. Clone size, where shown, is once, few, many, or a class for clones that have expanded.

TRBV5-1,many,TRBD1,TRBJ2-6,TGCGCCAGCAGCGAAACAGGGGTCGCCTCTGGGGCCAACGTCCTGACTTTC,CASSETGVASGANVLTF
TRBV10-1,many,NA,TRBJ2-2,TGCGCCAGCAGTAGGACCAGCTCCGGGGAGCTGTTTTTT,CASSRTSSGELFF
TRBV29-1,many,NA,TRBJ1-1,TGCAGCGTTGAAGTATTTGCGTGGTTTGGGGCTGAAGCTTTCTTT,CSVEVFAWFGAEAFF
TRBV4-1,NA,NA,TRBJ1-2,TGCGCCAGCAGCCCCATCTTTAGGGGCGAACCTTATGGCTACACCTTC,CASSPIFRGEPYGYTF
TRBV12-3/TRBV12-4,many,NA,TRBJ2-5,TGTGCCAGCGGGGGCCCCCAAGAGACCCAGTACTTC,CASGGPQETQYF
TRBV6-2/TRBV6-3,many,TRBD2,TRBJ2-7,TGTGCCAGCAGCCCCCGACTAGCGGGGGAGCGGGTTTCCTACGAGCAGTACTTC,CASSPRLAGERVSYEQYF
TRBV15,many,TRBD1,TRBJ1-2,TGTGCCACCAGCGGCGCAGGGGGCGCTGGCTATGGCTACACCTTC,CATSGAGGAGYGYTF
TRBV4-2,many,TRBD1,TRBJ1-5,TGTGCCAGCAGCCAAGATAAAGGGACAGGGGGGCAGCCCCAGCATTTT,CASSQDKGTGGQPQHF
TRBV5-1,many,NA,TRBJ1-1,TGCGCCAGCAGCTTGGAAGGCACCGACGAAGCTTTCTTT,CASSLEGTDEAFF
TRBV2,many,NA,TRBJ1-5,TGTGCCAGCAGTGCTCCGGGAAAAGGGCCCCAGCATTTT,CASSAPGKGPQHF
TRBV6-1,many,NA,TRBJ1-1,TGTGCCAGCGGTGAAGTAGGGGCCAGCTACACTGAAGCTTTCTTT,CASGEVGASYTEAFF
TRBV19,many,NA,TRBJ1-2,TGTGCCAGTAGTACTCAGGCGCTCTATGGCTACACCTTC,CASSTQALYGYTF
TRBV15,many,TRBD1,TRBJ1-1,TGTGCCACCAGCAGAGATCTGACAGGGGACACTGAAGCTTTCTTT,CATSRDLTGDTEAFF
TRBV7-2,many,NA,TRBJ2-7,TGTGCCAGCAGCTCTCAGGGTTACGAGCAGTACTTC,CASSSQGYEQYF
TRBV20-1,NA,NA,TRBJ2-5,TGCAGAGCCGGGTACAAAGAGACCCAGTACTTC,CRAGYKETQYF
TRBV18,NA,NA,TRBJ2-5,TGTGCCAGCTCTCCGATTGGAAGAGAGACCCAGTACTTC,CASSPIGRETQYF
TRBV20-1,many,NA,TRBJ1-2,TGCAGTGCGTGGAGGGCCTATGGCTACACCTTC,CSAWRAYGYTF
TRBV19,few,NA,TRBJ1-2,TGTGCCAGTAGTATAGATGCTCGAGGTCCCTATGGCTACACCTTC,CASSIDARGPYGYTF
TRBV7-2,many,NA,TRBJ1-1,TGTGCCAGCAGCTTCGTCAGTGACGCTGAAGCTTTCTTT,CASSFVSDAEAFF
TRBV6-5,many,NA,TRBJ1-1,TGTGCCAGCAGTTACTCGATGGGGGCGCGGGTATATACTGAAGCTTTCTTT,CASSYSMGARVYTEAFF
TRBV29-1,many,NA,TRBJ1-2,TGCAGCGTTGAAGGGGAGGAGGTTTCTAACTATGGCTACACCTTC,CSVEGEEVSNYGYTF
TRBV4-1,NA,NA,TRBJ2-4,TGCGCCAGCAGCCAAGAATCGGGGTCCCAAATCATTCAGTACTTC,CASSQESGSQIIQYF
TRBV6-2/TRBV6-3,NA,TRBD2,TRBJ2-7,TGTGCCAGCAGTTACGCGACAGGGCGGCTAGCGGGGGGGTCTTTGGTGTTCGAGCAGTACTTC,CASSYATGRLAGGSLVFEQYF
TRBV2,many,TRBD1,TRBJ1-2,TGTGCCAGCAGTCCTTGGACAGGGCTAGATGGCTACACCTTC,CASSPWTGLDGYTF
TRBV6-1,NA,NA,TRBJ2-7,TGTGCCAGCAGGGGACTGAGTGGGGGATACGAGCAGTACTTC,CASRGLSGGYEQYF
TRBV6-5,many,TRBD1,TRBJ2-7,TGTGCCAGCAGTTACCGGGACAGGGGGTTCGAGCAGTACTTC,CASSYRDRGFEQYF
TRBV10-3,many,TRBD2,TRBJ2-2,TGTGCCGGATCCCGAAGAGCGGGGGAAGGCGGGGAGCTGTTTTTT,CAGSRRAGEGGELFF
TRBV5-1,many,NA,TRBJ2-4,TGCGCCAGTGCCCAGGGGACACTAGCCAAAAACATTCAGTACTTC,CASAQGTLAKNIQYF
TRBV20-1,many,TRBD2,TRBJ2-7,TGCAGTGCTAGAGATAGCGAGACTAGCGCTTACGAGCAGTACTTC,CSARDSETSAYEQYF
TRBV20-1,many,NA,TRBJ1-6,TGCAGTGCTAGAGACAGGGGCTATAATTCACCCCTCCACTTT,CSARDRGYNSPLHF
TRBV7-9,few,NA,TRBJ1-1,TGTGCCAGCCGGGATCAGTCCATGAACACTGAAGCTTTCTTT,CASRDQSMNTEAFF
TRBV19,NA,NA,TRBJ2-2,TGTGCCAGTAGTTGGGGGAAATCCATCGGGGAGCTGTTTTTT,CASSWGKSIGELFF
TRBV2,many,NA,TRBJ1-6,TGTGCCACCAGACCTAGAGGGGGAAGCTCCTATAATTCACCCCTCCACTTT,CATRPRGGSSYNSPLHF
TRBV11-2,few,NA,TRBJ2-2,TGTGCCAGCAGTTTTAGAACCAGGGAGAACACCGGGGAGCTGTTTTTT,CASSFRTRENTGELFF
TRBV11-1,once,TRBD1,TRBJ1-3,TGTGCCAGCAGCTCCCGATCACAGGGGGTCTCTGGAAACACCATATATTTT,CASSSRSQGVSGNTIYF
TRBV6-1,NA,TRBD2,TRBJ2-1,TGTGCCTGCAGTAGCCGGGAGGGCAATGAGCAGTTCTTC,CACSSREGNEQFF
TRBV12-3/TRBV12-4,many,TRBD1,TRBJ1-1,TGTGCCAGCAGTTCTGGACAGGGCTTCACTGAAGCTTTCTTT,CASSSGQGFTEAFF
TRBV5-1,few,TRBD1,TRBJ1-1,TGCGCCAGCAGCTTGTTTTTCCGGACAGGGGTATTGGACACTGAAGCTTTCTTT,CASSLFFRTGVLDTEAFF
TRBV7-9,few,TRBD1,TRBJ2-4,TGTGCCAGCAGTCAGGGACAGGGGCTAGCCAAAAACATTCAGTACTTC,CASSQGQGLAKNIQYF
TRBV2,many,NA,TRBJ2-5,TGTGCCAGCAGTGTCCTTGAGACCCAGTACTTC,CASSVLETQYF
TRBV27,many,NA,TRBJ1-2,TGTGCCAGCAGTACCGGACGGGACGTTTATGGCTACACCTTC,CASSTGRDVYGYTF
TRBV2,many,TRBD1,TRBJ1-2,TGTGCCAGGCAAATGGACAGGGGGCCGGATGGCTACACCTTC,CARQMDRGPDGYTF
TRBV6-1,many,NA,TRBJ1-5,TGTGCCAGCAAGGGGGGTTCGGGCAATCAGCCCCAGCATTTT,CASKGGSGNQPQHF
TRBV12-3/TRBV12-4,many,NA,TRBJ2-5,TGTGCCAGCAATCAGGACGGACTTAGAGAGACCCAGTACTTC,CASNQDGLRETQYF
TRBV7-6,many,NA,TRBJ1-2,TGTGCCAGCAGCTTAGATTCCGGACAGAAGACTTGGGACTATGGCTACACCTTC,CASSLDSGQKTWDYGYTF
TRBV12-3/TRBV12-4,many,NA,TRBJ2-2,TGTGCCAGCAGTCCCAATCAGGGAGGTAACGGGGAGCTGTTTTTT,CASSPNQGGNGELFF
TRBV20-1,NA,NA,TRBJ1-2,TGCAGTGCTAGAGATCCCCTACTTTGGGCTGGCTACACCTTC,CSARDPLLWAGYTF
TRBV13,many,TRBD2,TRBJ2-7,TGTGCCAGCAGCTTCGGGAGGGCGGACAGTCTATACTACGAGCAGTACTTC,CASSFGRADSLYYEQYF